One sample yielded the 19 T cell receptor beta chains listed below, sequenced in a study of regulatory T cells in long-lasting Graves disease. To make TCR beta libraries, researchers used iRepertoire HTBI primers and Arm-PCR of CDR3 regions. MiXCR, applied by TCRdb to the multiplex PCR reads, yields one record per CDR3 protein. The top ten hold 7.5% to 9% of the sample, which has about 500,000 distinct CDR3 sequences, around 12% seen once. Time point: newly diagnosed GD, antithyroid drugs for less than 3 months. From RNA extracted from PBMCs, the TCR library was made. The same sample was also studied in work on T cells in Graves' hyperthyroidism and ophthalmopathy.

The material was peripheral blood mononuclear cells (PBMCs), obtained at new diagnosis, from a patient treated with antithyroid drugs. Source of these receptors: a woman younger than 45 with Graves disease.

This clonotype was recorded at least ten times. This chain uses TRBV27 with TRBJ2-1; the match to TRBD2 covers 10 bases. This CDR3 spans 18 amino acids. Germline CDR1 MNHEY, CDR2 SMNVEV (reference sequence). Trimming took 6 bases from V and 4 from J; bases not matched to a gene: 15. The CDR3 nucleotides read TGTGCCAGCAGCCAAGGACTAGCGGAACCCCTTCTATACAATGAGCAGTTCTTC. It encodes CASSQGLAEPLLYNEQFF.

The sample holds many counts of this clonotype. DNA for the CDR3: TGTGCCAGCAGCTTAGATATAGCCAAAAACATTCAGTACTTC. Its translation is CASSLDIAKNIQYF. The chain employs TRBV11-2 and TRBJ2-4; D is unclear. V lost 0 bases to trimming and J lost 0 bases, with 3 bases between them. CDR1 and CDR2 (germline): SGHAT, FQNNGV. The CDR3 is 14 amino acids.

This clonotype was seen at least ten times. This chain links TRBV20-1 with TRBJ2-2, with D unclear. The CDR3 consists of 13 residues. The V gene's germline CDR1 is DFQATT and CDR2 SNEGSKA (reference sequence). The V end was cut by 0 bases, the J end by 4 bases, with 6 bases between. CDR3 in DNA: TGCAGTGCTAGAGACGTCAGCACCGGGGAGCTGTTTTTT. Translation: CSARDVSTGELFF.

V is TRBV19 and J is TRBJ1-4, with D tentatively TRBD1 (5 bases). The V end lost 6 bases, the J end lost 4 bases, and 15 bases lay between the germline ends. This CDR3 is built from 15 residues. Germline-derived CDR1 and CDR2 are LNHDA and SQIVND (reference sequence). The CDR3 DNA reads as TGTGCCAGTAGCACACGCGGGGACCTTAATGAAAAACTGTTTTTT. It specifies CASSTRGDLNEKLFF.

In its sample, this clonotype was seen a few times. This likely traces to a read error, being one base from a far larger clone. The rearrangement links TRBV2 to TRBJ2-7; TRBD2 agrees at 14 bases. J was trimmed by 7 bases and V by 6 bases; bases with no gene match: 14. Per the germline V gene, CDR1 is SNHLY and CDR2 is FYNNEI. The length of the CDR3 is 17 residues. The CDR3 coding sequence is TGTGCCAGCAGCGGGGGGACTAGCGGGAGATCCCCCGATGAGCAGTACTTC. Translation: CASSGGTSGRSPDEQYF. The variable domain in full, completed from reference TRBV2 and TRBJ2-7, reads EPEVTQTPSHQVTQMGQEVILRCVPISNHLYFYWYRQILGQKVEFLVSFYNNEISEKSEIFDDQFSVERPDGSNFTLKIRSTKLEDSAMYFCASSGGTSGRSPDEQYFGPGTRLTVT.

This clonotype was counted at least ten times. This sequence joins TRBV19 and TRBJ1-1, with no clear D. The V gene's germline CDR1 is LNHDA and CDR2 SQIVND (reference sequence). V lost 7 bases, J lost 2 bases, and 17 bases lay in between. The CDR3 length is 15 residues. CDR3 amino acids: CASTDTGGPNTEAFF. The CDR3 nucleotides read TGTGCCAGTACCGACACCGGCGGTCCTAACACTGAAGCTTTCTTT.

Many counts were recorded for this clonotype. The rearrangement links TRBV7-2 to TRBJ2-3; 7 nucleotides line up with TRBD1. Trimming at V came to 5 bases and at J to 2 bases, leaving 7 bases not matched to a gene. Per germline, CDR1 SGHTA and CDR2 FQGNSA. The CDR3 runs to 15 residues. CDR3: CASSTRQGITDTQYF. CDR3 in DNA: TGTGCCAGCAGCACAAGACAGGGCATCACAGATACGCAGTATTTT.

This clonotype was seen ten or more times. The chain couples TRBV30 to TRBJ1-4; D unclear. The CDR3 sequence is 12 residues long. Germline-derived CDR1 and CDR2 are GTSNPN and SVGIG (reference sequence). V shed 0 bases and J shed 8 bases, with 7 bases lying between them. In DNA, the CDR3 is TGTGCCTGGAGTGTACTTCGGGAAAAACTGTTTTTT. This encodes CAWSVLREKLFF.

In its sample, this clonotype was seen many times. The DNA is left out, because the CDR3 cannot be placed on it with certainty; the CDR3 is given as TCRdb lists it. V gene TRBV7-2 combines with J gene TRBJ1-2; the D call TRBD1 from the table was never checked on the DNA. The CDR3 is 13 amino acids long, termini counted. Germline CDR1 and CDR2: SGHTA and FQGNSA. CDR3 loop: CASSWGQGNSLTF.

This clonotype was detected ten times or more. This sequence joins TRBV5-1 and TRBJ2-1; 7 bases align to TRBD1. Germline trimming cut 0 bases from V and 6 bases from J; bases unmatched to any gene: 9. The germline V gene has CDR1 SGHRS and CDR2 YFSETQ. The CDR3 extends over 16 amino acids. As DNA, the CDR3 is TGCGCCAGCAGCTTGGCCCCGGGACAGCGAACCAATGAGCAGTTCTTC. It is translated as CASSLAPGQRTNEQFF. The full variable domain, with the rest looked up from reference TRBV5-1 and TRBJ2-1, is KAGVTQTPRYLIKTRGQQVTLSCSPISGHRSVSWYQQTPGQGLQFLFEYFSETQRNKGNFPGRFSGRQFSNSRSEMNVSTLELGDSALYLCASSLAPGQRTNEQFFGPGTRLTVL.

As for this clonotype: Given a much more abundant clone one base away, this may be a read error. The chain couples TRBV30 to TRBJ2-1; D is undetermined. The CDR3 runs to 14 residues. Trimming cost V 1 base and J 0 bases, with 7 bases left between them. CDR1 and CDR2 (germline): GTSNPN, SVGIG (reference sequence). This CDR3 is CAWSDWSSYNEQFF. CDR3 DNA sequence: TGTGCCTGGAGTGACTGGAGCTCCTACAATGAGCAGTTCTTC. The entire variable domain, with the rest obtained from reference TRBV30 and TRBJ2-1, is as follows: SQTIHQWPATLVQPVGSPLSLECTVEGTSNPNLYWYRQAAGRGLQLLFYSVGIGQISSEVPQNLSASRPQDRQFILSSKKLLLSDSGFYLCAWSDWSSYNEQFFGPGTRLTVL.

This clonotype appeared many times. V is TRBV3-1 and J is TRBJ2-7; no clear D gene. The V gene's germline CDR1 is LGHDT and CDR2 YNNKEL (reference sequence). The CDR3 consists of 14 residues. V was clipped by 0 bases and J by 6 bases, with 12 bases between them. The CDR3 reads CASSQDEVVGEQYF. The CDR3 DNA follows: TGTGCCAGCAGCCAAGACGAGGTGGTGGGCGAGCAGTACTTC.

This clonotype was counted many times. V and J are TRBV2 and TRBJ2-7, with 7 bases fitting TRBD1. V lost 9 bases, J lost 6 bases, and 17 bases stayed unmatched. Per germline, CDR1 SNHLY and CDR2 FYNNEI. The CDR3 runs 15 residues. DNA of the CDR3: TGTGCCAGTAGGGAAATCCGGACAGGACCTGCCGAGCAGTACTTC. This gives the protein CASREIRTGPAEQYF.

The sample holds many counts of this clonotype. CDR3 nucleotides: TGTGCCAGCAGTGCAGTGCCGTCTTATGGCTACACCTTC. It translates to CASSAVPSYGYTF. V is TRBV12-3 or TRBV12-4 and J is TRBJ1-2; D is unresolved. V was cut by 5 bases and J by 5 bases, with 12 bases left in between. This CDR3 contains 13 residues.

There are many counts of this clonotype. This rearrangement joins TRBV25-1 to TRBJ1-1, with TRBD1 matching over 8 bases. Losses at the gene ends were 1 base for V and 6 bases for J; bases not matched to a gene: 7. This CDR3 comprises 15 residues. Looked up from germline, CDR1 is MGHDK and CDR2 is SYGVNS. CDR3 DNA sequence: TGTGCCAGCAGTGAATGGGAGACAGGGGCCGCTGAAGCTTTCTTT. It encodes CASSEWETGAAEAFF.

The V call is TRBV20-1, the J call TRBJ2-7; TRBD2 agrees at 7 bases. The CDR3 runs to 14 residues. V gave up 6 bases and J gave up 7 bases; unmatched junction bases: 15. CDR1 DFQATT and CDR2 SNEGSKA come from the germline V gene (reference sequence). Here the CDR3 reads CSAPRLAEPREQYF. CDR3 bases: TGCAGTGCCCCCCGACTAGCCGAGCCGAGGGAGCAGTACTTC.

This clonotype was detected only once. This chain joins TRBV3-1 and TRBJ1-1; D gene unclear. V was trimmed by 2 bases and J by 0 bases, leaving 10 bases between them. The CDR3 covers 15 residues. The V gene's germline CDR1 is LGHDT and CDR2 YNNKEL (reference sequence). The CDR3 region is CASSQIRRLNTEAFF. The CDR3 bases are TGTGCCAGCAGCCAAATCCGGCGGCTGAACACTGAAGCTTTCTTT. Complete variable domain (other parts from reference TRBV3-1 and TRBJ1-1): DTAVSQTPKYLVTQMGNDKSIKCEQNLGHDTMYWYKQDSKKFLKIMFSYNNKELIINETVPNRFSPKSPDKAHLNLHINSLELGDSAVYFCASSQIRRLNTEAFFGQGTRLTVV.

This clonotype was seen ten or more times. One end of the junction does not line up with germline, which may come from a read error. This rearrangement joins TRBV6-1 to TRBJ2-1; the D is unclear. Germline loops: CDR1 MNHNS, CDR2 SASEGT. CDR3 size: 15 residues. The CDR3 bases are TGTGCCAGCAGTGAAGCGTCGTTGTACTACAATGAGCAATTCTTC. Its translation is CASSEASLYYNEQFF.

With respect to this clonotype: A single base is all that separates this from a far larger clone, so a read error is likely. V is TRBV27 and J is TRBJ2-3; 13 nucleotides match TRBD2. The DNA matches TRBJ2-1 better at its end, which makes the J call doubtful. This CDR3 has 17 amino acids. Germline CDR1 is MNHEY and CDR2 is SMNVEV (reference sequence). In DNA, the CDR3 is TGTGCCAGCAGGACCTGGACTAGCGGGAGTGGCACCGACGAGCAGTTCTTC. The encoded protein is CASRTWTSGSGTDEQFF.